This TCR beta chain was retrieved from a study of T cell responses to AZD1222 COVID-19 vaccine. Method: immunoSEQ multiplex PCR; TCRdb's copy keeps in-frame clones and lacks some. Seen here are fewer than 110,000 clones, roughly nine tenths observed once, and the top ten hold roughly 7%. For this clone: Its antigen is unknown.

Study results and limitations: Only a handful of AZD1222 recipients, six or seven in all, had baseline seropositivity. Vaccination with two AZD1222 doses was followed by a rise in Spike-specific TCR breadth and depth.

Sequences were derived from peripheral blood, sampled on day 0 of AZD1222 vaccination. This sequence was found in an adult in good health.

In DNA, the CDR3 is TGTGCCAGCAGCCCCAGCGGAGCCGGCGCATACAATGAGCAGTTCTTC. As protein: CASSPSGAGAYNEQFF. The rearrangement joins TRBV7-3 to TRBJ2-1; tentatively, D is TRBD2 (5 bases). CDR1 is SGHTA, CDR2 FQGTGA, per germline. V was clipped by 5 bases and J by 4 bases, with 18 bases between them. The CDR3 runs to 16 residues.